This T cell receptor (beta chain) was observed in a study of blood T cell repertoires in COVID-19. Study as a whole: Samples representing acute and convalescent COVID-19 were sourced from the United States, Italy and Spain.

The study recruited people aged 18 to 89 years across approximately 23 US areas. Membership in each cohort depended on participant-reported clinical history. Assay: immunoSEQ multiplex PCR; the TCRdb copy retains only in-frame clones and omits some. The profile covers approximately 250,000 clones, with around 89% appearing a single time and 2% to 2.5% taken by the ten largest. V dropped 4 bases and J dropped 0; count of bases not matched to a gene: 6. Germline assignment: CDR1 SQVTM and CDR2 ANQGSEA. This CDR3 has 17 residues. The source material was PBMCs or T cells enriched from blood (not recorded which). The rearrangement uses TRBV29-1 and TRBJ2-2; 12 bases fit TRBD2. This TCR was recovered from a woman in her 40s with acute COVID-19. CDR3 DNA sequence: TGCAGCGTTGGGGGACTAGCGGGCAACGCGAACACCGGGGAGCTGTTTTTT. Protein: CSVGGLAGNANTGELFF.